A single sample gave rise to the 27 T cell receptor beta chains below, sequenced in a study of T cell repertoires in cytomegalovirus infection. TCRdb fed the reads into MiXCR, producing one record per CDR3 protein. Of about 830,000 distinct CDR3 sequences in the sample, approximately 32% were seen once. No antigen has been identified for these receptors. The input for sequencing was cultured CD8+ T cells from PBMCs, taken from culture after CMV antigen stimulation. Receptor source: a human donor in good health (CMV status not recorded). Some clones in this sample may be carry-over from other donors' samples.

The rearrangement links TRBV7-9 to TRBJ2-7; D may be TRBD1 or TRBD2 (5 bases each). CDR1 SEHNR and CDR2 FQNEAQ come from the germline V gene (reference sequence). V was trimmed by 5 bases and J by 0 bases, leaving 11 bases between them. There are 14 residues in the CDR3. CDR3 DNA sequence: TGTGCCAGCAGCAAGCCAGGGAGCTCCTACGAGCAGTACTTC. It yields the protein CASSKPGSSYEQYF.

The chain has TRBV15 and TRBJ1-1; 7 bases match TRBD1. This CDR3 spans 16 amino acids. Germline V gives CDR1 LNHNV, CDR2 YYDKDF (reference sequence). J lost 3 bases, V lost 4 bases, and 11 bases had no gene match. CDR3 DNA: TGTGCCACCAGCACGCCCAGGGACAGAGCCTACACTGAAGCTTTCTTT. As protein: CATSTPRDRAYTEAFF.

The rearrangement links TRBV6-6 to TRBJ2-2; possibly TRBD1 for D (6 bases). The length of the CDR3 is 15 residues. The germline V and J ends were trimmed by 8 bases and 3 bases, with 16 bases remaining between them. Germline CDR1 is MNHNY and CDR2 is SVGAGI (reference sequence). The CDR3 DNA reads TGTGCCAGCGTACTCGGACAGTCTTACACCGGGGAGCTGTTTTTT. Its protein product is CASVLGQSYTGELFF.

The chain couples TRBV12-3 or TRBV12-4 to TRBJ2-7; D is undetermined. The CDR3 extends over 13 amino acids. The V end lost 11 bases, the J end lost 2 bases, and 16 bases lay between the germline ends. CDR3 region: CAPPEPNPYEQYF. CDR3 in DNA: TGTGCCCCACCCGAACCCAATCCCTACGAGCAGTACTTC.

In nucleotides, the CDR3 is TGCGCCAGCAGCCAAGATTGGGACGACTCCAACGAGCAGTTCTTC. Translation: CASSQDWDDSNEQFF. The chain carries TRBV4-1 and TRBJ2-1; tentatively, D is TRBD1 or TRBD2 (5 bases each). This CDR3 comprises 15 residues. Trimming left V 0 bases short and J 10 bases short, with 16 bases between. Germline values: CDR1 MGHRA, CDR2 YSYEKL.

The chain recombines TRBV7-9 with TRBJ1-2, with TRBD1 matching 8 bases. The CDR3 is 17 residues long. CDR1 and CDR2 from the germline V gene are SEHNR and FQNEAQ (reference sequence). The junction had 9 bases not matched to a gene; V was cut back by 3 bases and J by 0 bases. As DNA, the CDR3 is TGTGCCAGCAGCTTCCCGGGACAGGAAAACTCTAACTATGGCTACACCTTC. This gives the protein CASSFPGQENSNYGYTF.

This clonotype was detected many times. CDR3 sequence reads: CASSSTANQPQHF. The CDR3 DNA reads as TGTGCCAGCAGCTCGACAGCGAATCAGCCCCAGCATTTT. The genes are TRBV7-2 and TRBJ1-5; D perhaps matches TRBD1 (5 bases). This CDR3 contains 13 residues. The germline gives CDR1 SGHTA, CDR2 FQGNSA. V gave up 4 bases and J gave up 4 bases, with 8 bases separating them.

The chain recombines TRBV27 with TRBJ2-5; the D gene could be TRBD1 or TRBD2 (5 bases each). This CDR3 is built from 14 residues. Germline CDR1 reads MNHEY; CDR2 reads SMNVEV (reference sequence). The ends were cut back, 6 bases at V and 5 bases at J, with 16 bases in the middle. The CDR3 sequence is CASSHLTERETQYF. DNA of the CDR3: TGTGCCAGCAGCCACCTGACAGAGCGGGAGACCCAGTACTTC.

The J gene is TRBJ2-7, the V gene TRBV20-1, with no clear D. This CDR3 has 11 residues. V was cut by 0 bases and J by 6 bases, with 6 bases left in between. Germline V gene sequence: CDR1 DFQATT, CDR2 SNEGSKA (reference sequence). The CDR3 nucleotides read TGCAGTGCTAGAGACACAACCGAGCAGTACGTC. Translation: CSARDTTEQYV.

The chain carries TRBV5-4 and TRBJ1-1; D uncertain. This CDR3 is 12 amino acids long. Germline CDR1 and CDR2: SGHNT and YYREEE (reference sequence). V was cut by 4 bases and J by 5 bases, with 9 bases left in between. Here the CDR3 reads CASSNIGTEAFF. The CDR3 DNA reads TGTGCCAGCAGCAACATAGGGACTGAAGCTTTCTTT.

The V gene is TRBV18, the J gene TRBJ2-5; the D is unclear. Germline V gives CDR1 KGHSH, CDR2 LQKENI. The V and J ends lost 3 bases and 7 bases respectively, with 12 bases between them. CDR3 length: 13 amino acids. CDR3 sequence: CASSPPDLGTQYF. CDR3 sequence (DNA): TGTGCCAGCTCACCTCCAGACCTGGGGACCCAGTACTTC.

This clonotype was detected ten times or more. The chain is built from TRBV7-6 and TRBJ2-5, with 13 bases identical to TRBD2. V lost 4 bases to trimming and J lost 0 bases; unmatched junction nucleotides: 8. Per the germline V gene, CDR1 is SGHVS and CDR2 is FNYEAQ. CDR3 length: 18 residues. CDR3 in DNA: TGTGCCAGCAGCTCCGGACTAGCGGGGGCCTCGTACCAAGAGACCCAGTACTTC. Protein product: CASSSGLAGASYQETQYF. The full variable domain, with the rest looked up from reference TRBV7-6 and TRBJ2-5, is GAGVSQSPRYKVTKRGQDVALRCDPISGHVSLYWYRQALGQGPEFLTYFNYEAQQDKSGLPNDRFSAERPEGSISTLTIQRTEQRDSAMYRCASSSGLAGASYQETQYFGPGTRLLVL.

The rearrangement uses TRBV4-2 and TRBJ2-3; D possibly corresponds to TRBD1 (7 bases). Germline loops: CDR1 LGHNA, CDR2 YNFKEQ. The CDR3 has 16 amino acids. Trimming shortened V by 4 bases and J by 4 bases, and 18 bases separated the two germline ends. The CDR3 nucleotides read TGTGCCAGCAGCCCAGAGGTTGGCAGGGGGGCAGATACGCAGTATTTT. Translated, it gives CASSPEVGRGADTQYF.

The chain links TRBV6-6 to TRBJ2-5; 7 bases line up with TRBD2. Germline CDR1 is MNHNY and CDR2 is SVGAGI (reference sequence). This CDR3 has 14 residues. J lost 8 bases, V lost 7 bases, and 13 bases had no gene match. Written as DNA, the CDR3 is TGTGCCAGCATGAGCGGGGCGGTGGGGGAAACCCAGTACTTC. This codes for CASMSGAVGETQYF.

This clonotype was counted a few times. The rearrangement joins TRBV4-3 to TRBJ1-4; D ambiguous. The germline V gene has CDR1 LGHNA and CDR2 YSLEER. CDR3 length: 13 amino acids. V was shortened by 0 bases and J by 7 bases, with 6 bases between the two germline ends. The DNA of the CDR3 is TGCGCCAGCAGCCAAGATTTGGCTGAAAAACTGTTTTTT. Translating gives CASSQDLAEKLFF.

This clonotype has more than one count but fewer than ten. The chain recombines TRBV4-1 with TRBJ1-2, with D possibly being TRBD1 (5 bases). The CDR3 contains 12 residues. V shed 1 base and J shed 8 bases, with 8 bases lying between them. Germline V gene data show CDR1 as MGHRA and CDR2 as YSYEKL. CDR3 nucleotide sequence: TGCGCCAGCAGCCAAGCAGGGAGCGGCTACACCTTC. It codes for CASSQAGSGYTF.

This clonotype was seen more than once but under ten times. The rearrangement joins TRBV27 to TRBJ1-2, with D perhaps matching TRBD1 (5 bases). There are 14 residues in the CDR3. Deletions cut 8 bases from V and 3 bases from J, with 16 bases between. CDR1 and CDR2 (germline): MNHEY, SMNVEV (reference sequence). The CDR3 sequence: CASGTPWGDYGYTF. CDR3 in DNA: TGTGCCAGCGGTACACCCTGGGGGGACTATGGCTACACCTTC.

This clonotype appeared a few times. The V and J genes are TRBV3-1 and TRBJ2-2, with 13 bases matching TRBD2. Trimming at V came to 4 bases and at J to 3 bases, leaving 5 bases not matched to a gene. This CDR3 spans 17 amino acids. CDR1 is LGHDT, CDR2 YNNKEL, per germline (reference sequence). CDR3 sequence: CASSPTSGGAHTGELFF. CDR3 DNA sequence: TGTGCCAGCAGCCCTACTAGCGGGGGGGCTCACACCGGGGAGCTGTTTTTT. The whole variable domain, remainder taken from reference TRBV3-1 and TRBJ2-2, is DTAVSQTPKYLVTQMGNDKSIKCEQNLGHDTMYWYKQDSKKFLKIMFSYNNKELIINETVPNRFSPKSPDKAHLNLHINSLELGDSAVYFCASSPTSGGAHTGELFFGEGSRLTVL.

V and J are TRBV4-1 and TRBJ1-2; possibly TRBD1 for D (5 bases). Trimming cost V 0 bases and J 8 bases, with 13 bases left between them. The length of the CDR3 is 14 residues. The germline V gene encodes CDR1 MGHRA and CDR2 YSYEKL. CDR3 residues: CASSQDGAGTGYTF. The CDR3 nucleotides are TGCGCCAGCAGCCAAGATGGGGCAGGGACCGGCTACACCTTC.

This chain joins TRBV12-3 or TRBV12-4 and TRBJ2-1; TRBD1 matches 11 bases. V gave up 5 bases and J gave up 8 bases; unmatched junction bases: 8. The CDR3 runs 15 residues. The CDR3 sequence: CASSLGTGGSDEQFF. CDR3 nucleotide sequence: TGTGCCAGCAGTCTTGGGACAGGGGGATCGGATGAGCAGTTCTTC.

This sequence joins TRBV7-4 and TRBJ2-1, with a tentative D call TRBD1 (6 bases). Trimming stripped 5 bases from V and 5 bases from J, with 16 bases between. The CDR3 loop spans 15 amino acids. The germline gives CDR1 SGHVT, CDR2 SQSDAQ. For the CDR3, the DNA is TGTGCCAGCAGCGTTATTGGGACACCAGACAATGAGCAGTTCTTC. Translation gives CASSVIGTPDNEQFF.

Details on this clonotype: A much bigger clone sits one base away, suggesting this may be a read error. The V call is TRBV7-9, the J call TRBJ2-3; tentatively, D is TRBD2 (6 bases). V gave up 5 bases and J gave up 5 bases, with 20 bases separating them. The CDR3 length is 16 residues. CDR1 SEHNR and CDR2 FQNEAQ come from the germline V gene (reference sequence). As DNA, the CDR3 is TGTGCCAGCAGCGGTGGGCCTCTGGGGGGATTAGATACGCAGTATTTT. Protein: CASSGGPLGGLDTQYF.

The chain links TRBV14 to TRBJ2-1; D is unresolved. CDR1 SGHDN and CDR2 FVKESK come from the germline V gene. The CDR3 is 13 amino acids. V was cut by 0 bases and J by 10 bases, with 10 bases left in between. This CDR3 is CASSQDWASEQFF. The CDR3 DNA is TGTGCCAGCAGCCAAGATTGGGCGTCCGAGCAGTTCTTC. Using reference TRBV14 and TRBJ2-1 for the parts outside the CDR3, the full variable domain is EAGVTQFPSHSVIEKGQTVTLRCDPISGHDNLYWYRRVMGKEIKFLLHFVKESKQDESGMPNNRFLAERTGGTYSTLKVQPAELEDSGVYFCASSQDWASEQFFGPGTRLTVL.

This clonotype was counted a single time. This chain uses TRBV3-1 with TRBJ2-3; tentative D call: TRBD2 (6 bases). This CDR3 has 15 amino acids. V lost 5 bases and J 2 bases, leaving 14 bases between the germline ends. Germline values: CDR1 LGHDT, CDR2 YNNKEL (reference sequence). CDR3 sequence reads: CASSAPGTLTDTQYF. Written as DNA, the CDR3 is TGTGCCAGCAGCGCCCCCGGGACTCTCACAGATACGCAGTATTTT.

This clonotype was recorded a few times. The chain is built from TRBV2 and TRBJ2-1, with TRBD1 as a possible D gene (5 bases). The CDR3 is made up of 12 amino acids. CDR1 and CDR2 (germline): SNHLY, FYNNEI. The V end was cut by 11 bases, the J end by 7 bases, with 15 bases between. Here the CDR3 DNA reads TGTGCCCAGGCAGGGAACTTGAATGAGCAGTTCTTC. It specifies CAQAGNLNEQFF.

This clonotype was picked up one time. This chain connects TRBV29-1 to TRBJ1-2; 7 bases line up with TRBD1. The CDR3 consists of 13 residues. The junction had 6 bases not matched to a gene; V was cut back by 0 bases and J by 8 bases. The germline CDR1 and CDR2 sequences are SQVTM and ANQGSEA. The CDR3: CSVEDQTGTGYTF. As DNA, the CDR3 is TGCAGCGTTGAAGATCAGACAGGGACGGGCTACACCTTC. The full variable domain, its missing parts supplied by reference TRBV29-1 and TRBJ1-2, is SAVISQKPSRDICQRGTSLTIQCQVDSQVTMMFWYRQQPGQSLTLIATANQGSEATYESGFVIDKFPISRPNLTFSTLTVSNMSPEDSSIYLCSVEDQTGTGYTFGSGTRLTVV.

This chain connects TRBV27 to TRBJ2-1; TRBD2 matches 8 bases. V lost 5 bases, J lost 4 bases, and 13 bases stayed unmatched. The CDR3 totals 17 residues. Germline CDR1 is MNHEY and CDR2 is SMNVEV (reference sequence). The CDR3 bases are TGTGCCAGCAGTCCGCAAGCGGGGGCGCCTCCTTACAATGAGCAGTTCTTC. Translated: CASSPQAGAPPYNEQFF.